These T cell receptor beta chains were read from a single sample in a study of long-term antiretroviral therapy in people with HIV. The data were produced by immunoSEQ multiplex PCR, yet TCRdb's version contains in-frame clones alone and is incomplete. The sample has about 30,000 clones; 80% are singletons. Here the sequenced sample was unsorted PBMCs, taken 0.3 years after starting antiretroviral therapy. The receptor set was obtained from a middle-aged man with HIV. The CDR3 runs from the conserved cysteine through the conserved F or W. Each record gives: V gene, D gene, J gene, CDR3 protein. D genes are given only for firm matches.

TRBV11-3	TRBD2	TRBJ2-4	CASRGSENIQYF
TRBV4-1	TRBD1	TRBJ1-1	CASSQDGQGATEAFF
TRBV7-9	TRBD1	TRBJ2-7	CASSFGQETYEQYF
TRBV5-1	.	TRBJ2-3	CASSPRQKDTQYF
TRBV5-1	TRBD1	TRBJ1-3	CASSFREIQGARGNTIYF
TRBV4-2	TRBD1	TRBJ1-1	CASSQEARGRRTEAFF
TRBV7-9	.	TRBJ2-3	CASSLDGGNTDTQYF
TRBV5-1	TRBD2	TRBJ2-7	CASSPGGVAGVYEQYF
TRBV5-5	TRBD1	TRBJ2-7	CASSLTGQGYYEQYF
TRBV7-8	.	TRBJ1-5	CASAQWTNQPQHF
TRBV7-2	.	TRBJ2-7	CASSPQPSYEQYF
TRBV28	TRBD1	TRBJ2-7	CASSTTGTGTYEQYF
TRBV10-3	.	TRBJ2-7	CAIRRSLPGAPHEQYF
TRBV28	TRBD2	TRBJ2-2	CASSKTSGRAFGELFF
TRBV27	.	TRBJ2-6	CASSLSGANVLTF